One and the same sample provided the 8 T cell receptor beta chains below, sequenced in a study of blood T cell repertoires in COVID-19. TCRdb keeps only in-frame clones here, not all; method: immunoSEQ multiplex PCR. The data show 200,000 or so clones, 70% to 90% seen once. The sample comprised PBMCs or T cells enriched from blood (not recorded which). All receptors come from a woman in her forties with acute COVID-19.

The chain has TRBV24-1 and TRBJ2-1; D is possibly TRBD2 (7 bases). Trimming shortened V by 10 bases and J by 6 bases, and 18 bases separated the two germline ends. CDR1 is KGHDR and CDR2 is SFDVKD in the germline V gene. CDR3 size: 14 residues. The CDR3 DNA reads as TGTGCCACGGGAGGGGGGCTCCTAGTCAATGAGCAGTTCTTC. Translating gives CATGGGLLVNEQFF.

This clone was seen only once. The V gene is TRBV4-3, the J gene TRBJ1-1, with 7 bases lining up with TRBD1. CDR3 length equals 14 residues. The germline CDR1 and CDR2 sequences are LGHNA and YSLEER. The trim removed 0 bases at V and 5 bases at J, leaving 3 bases unmatched. The CDR3 sequence is CASSQDTGATEAFF. As DNA, the CDR3 is TGCGCCAGCAGCCAAGATACAGGGGCAACTGAAGCTTTCTTT.

The chain recombines TRBV9 with TRBJ1-5; D is undetermined. Germline assignment: CDR1 SGDLS and CDR2 YYNGEE. Deletions cut 4 bases from V and 0 bases from J, with 11 bases between. The CDR3 has 15 residues. CDR3 amino acids: CASSPGGNSNQPQHF. The CDR3 DNA reads as TGTGCCAGCAGCCCGGGAGGTAATAGCAATCAGCCCCAGCATTTT.

The chain couples TRBV9 to TRBJ1-1; a weak D match, TRBD1 (5 bases). The V end was cut by 4 bases, the J end by 4 bases, with 11 bases between. The CDR3 totals 13 residues. Germline V gene sequence: CDR1 SGDLS, CDR2 YYNGEE. Written as DNA, the CDR3 is TGTGCCAGCAGCAATAGGGGCGGCACTGAAGCTTTCTTT. It codes for CASSNRGGTEAFF.

The J gene is TRBJ1-2, the V gene TRBV10-3; D call uncertain. The CDR3 covers 16 residues. Trimming pared 7 bases from V and 6 bases from J, leaving 24 bases between. Germline CDR1 reads ENHRY; CDR2 reads SYGVKD. The CDR3: CAITRDPSSEENGYTF. As DNA, the CDR3 is TGTGCCATCACTAGGGATCCTTCATCGGAGGAGAATGGCTACACCTTC.

The V call is TRBV12-5, the J call TRBJ2-7, with D perhaps matching TRBD1 (6 bases). The germline V gene encodes CDR1 LGHNT and CDR2 FRNRAP. There are 17 residues in the CDR3. V was cut by 2 bases and J by 1 base, with 18 bases left in between. The CDR3 DNA reads TGTGCTAGTGGTTTGACCTCCGGGACAAAAAAATCCTACGAGCAGTACTTC. Its translation is CASGLTSGTKKSYEQYF.

The chain uses TRBV5-1 and TRBJ1-2; 9 nucleotides match TRBD1. The germline V gene has CDR1 SGHRS and CDR2 YFSETQ. The ends lost 4 bases at V and 4 bases at J; junction bases unmatched: 8. The CDR3 extends over 15 amino acids. CDR3 DNA: TGCGCCAGCAGCCTGGGACAGGGTTGGGTCTATGGCTACACCTTC. Residues: CASSLGQGWVYGYTF. The whole variable domain, remainder taken from reference TRBV5-1 and TRBJ1-2, is KAGVTQTPRYLIKTRGQQVTLSCSPISGHRSVSWYQQTPGQGLQFLFEYFSETQRNKGNFPGRFSGRQFSNSRSEMNVSTLELGDSALYLCASSLGQGWVYGYTFGSGTRLTVV.

This clone turned up a few times. The V gene is TRBV7-2, the J gene TRBJ1-1; D call uncertain. V lost 0 bases and J lost 7, with 12 bases in between. Germline values: CDR1 SGHTA, CDR2 FQGNSA. This CDR3 contains 14 residues. The CDR3 is CASSLASGSNEAFF. DNA for the CDR3: TGTGCCAGCAGCTTAGCGTCCGGGTCTAATGAAGCTTTCTTT.